This entry lists 4 T cell receptor beta chains sequenced from one sample in a study of cytomegalovirus exposure and HLA in healthy donors. The PCR ran on 60 Vbeta and 13 Jbeta primers. Generated by immunoSEQ multiplex PCR, the TCRdb table keeps only in-frame clones and is missing some. Among fewer than 110,000 clones listed, roughly three quarters were seen once. The source material was PBMCs. All receptors come from a man aged 35 to 55 in good health and CMV-seronegative.

This chain joins TRBV6-5 and TRBJ1-3; D is unclear. V was cut by 3 bases and J by 0 bases, with 6 bases left in between. CDR1 and CDR2 from the germline V gene are MNHEY and SVGAGI. This CDR3 is 14 amino acids long. For the CDR3, the DNA is TGTGCCAGCAGTTATACTGGCTCTGGAAACACCATATATTTT. This sequence encodes CASSYTGSGNTIYF.

The V call is TRBV7-2, the J call TRBJ2-1; TRBD2 agrees at 10 bases. The V segment lost 5 bases and the J segment 7 bases; nucleotides outside the gene matches: 2. This CDR3 is built from 13 residues. Germline CDR1 and CDR2: SGHTA and FQGNSA. For the CDR3, the DNA is TGTGCCAGCAGCGTGACTAGCGGGAATGAGCAGTTCTTC. It specifies CASSVTSGNEQFF.

This clone was detected only a few times. The chain combines TRBV18 with TRBJ2-5; 8 nucleotides agree with TRBD1. V was clipped by 3 bases and J by 4 bases; unmatched bases: 7. The germline V gene has CDR1 KGHSH and CDR2 LQKENI. CDR3 length: 15 amino acids. This CDR3 reads CASSPNQGARETQYF. CDR3 coding DNA: TGTGCCAGCTCACCGAATCAGGGGGCACGAGAGACCCAGTACTTC.

This chain uses TRBV6-1 with TRBJ1-6; 7 positions match TRBD1. CDR3 length equals 12 residues. CDR1 MNHNS and CDR2 SASEGT come from the germline V gene. Trimming removed 4 bases from V and 14 bases from J; junction bases left unmatched: 5. CDR3 residues: CASSVDREALHF. The CDR3 DNA reads as TGTGCCAGCAGTGTAGACAGGGAAGCCCTCCACTTT.